This entry describes one T cell receptor beta chain. This entry belongs to a study of blood T cell repertoires in COVID-19. Study-level information: The study drew acute and convalescent COVID-19 samples from the United States, Italy and Spain.

V lost 4 bases to trimming and J lost 4 bases, with 5 bases between them. This CDR3 is 12 amino acids long. Germline V gene lookup returns CDR1 SNHLY and CDR2 FYNNEI. The authors' processing: How many nucleated cells were present was estimated from reference gene primer amplification. Using immunoSEQ multiplex PCR, the repertoire was profiled, and TCRdb retains in-frame clones only, with some absent. V and J calls and clone size are as listed in that table; D and trimming were resolved from the DNA. The data show roughly 110,000 clones, with around 86% seen just once and roughly 4% held by the top ten.

The TCR comes from a man aged 35 to 55 with acute or convalescent COVID-19. The gene calls are TRBV2 and TRBJ1-5; D remains unclear. Specimen: peripheral blood. CDR3 in amino acids: CASSAANQPQHF. The CDR3, as DNA: TGTGCCAGCAGTGCCGCGAATCAGCCCCAGCATTTT. Based on the CDR3 plus reference TRBV2 and TRBJ1-5, the full variable domain is EPEVTQTPSHQVTQMGQEVILRCVPISNHLYFYWYRQILGQKVEFLVSFYNNEISEKSEIFDDQFSVERPDGSNFTLKIRSTKLEDSAMYFCASSAANQPQHFGDGTRLSIL.